These T cell receptor beta chains were read from a single sample in a study of beta chain features in type 1 diabetes. The data were produced by immunoSEQ multiplex PCR, yet TCRdb's version contains in-frame clones alone and is incomplete. The sample has over 150,000 clones, 7.5% to 8.5% seen once. Source material: central memory CD4+ T cells from blood. The receptor set was obtained from a man between 18 and 35 years old with type 1 diabetes. The CDR3 runs from the conserved cysteine through the conserved F or W. A D gene is named only where the DNA matches it firmly. Clone size is stated in some rows and not others, as once, few, many or a class when expanded.

TRBV30,.,TRBJ2-1,.,CAWGGGGRNEQFF,TGTGCCTGGGGTGGCGGGGGCAGGAATGAGCAGTTCTTC
TRBV7-2,TRBD1,TRBJ1-4,.,CASSREQGWYANEKLFF,TGTGCCAGCAGCCGAGAACAGGGGTGGTACGCTAATGAAAAACTGTTTTTT
TRBV29-1,TRBD1,TRBJ1-1,.,CSVAVTSQGTEAFF,TGCAGCGTGGCCGTCACATCACAGGGGACTGAAGCTTTCTTT
TRBV28,.,TRBJ1-6,few,CASRVLAGSPLHF,TGTGCCAGTAGGGTGCTCGCAGGGTCACCCCTCCACTTT
TRBV10-3,TRBD2,TRBJ2-3,few,CAISDPSGRVTDTQYF,TGTGCCATCAGTGACCCGAGCGGGAGGGTCACAGATACGCAGTATTTT
TRBV29-1,TRBD2,TRBJ2-7,many,CSAVSGGGYSEQYF,TGCAGCGCTGTTAGCGGGGGAGGGTATTCCGAGCAGTACTTC
TRBV7-9,TRBD2,TRBJ2-5,.,CASSGAGGGYETQYF,TGTGCCAGCAGCGGGGCTGGCGGGGGATACGAGACCCAGTACTTC
TRBV14,.,TRBJ2-5,.,CASSQALRTRQETQYF,TGTGCCAGCAGCCAAGCCCTCAGGACACGACAAGAGACCCAGTACTTC
TRBV2,.,TRBJ1-1,.,CASSPGWRTEAFF,TGTGCCAGCAGTCCAGGTTGGCGAACTGAAGCTTTCTTT
TRBV5-1,TRBD1,TRBJ2-7,few,CASSLESPGRQGGEYF,TGCGCCAGCAGCTTGGAAAGCCCCGGGCGACAGGGGGGTGAGTACTTC
TRBV19,TRBD1,TRBJ1-5,.,CASSPGTGRNQPQHF,TGTGCCAGTAGTCCTGGGACAGGGCGCAATCAGCCCCAGCATTTT
TRBV9,.,TRBJ1-2,.,CASSVGGGRGYGYTF,TGTGCCAGCAGCGTAGGAGGAGGGAGGGGCTATGGCTACACCTTC
TRBV28,TRBD1,TRBJ1-5,few,CASTLWTGDQPQHF,TGTGCCAGCACCCTATGGACAGGGGATCAGCCCCAGCATTTT
TRBV4-3,TRBD2,TRBJ2-1,few,CASSQFPAGVTLQYPNNEQFF,TGCGCCAGCAGCCAATTCCCCGCGGGAGTAACCCTCCAATACCCGAACAATGAGCAGTTCTTC
TRBV29-1,TRBD1,TRBJ2-7,few,CSAYRGPSNEQYF,TGCAGCGCCTACAGGGGACCCTCCAACGAGCAGTACTTC
TRBV27,.,TRBJ1-2,many,CASSGRLVGGYGYTF,TGTGCCAGCAGTGGGCGGTTGGTGGGGGGCTATGGCTACACCTTC
TRBV9,TRBD2,TRBJ2-3,many,CASSVGTSGSTDTQYF,TGTGCCAGCAGCGTAGGGACTAGCGGAAGCACAGATACGCAGTATTTT
TRBV7-9,TRBD1,TRBJ2-3,.,CASIQGADTQYF,TGTGCCAGCATCCAGGGGGCGGATACGCAGTATTTT
TRBV18,TRBD2,TRBJ2-3,few,CASSPSSGSTDTQYF,TGTGCCAGCTCACCCTCTAGCGGGAGCACAGATACGCAGTATTTT
TRBV2,TRBD1,TRBJ1-4,few,CASRKRQGSNEKLFF,TGTGCCAGTCGGAAGAGACAGGGATCTAATGAAAAACTGTTTTTT
TRBV5-1,.,TRBJ2-6,few,CASSLGASSGANVLTF,TGCGCCAGCAGCTTGGGGGCCAGCTCTGGGGCCAACGTCCTGACTTTC
TRBV5-1,TRBD2,TRBJ2-2,.,CASSLELAGARELFF,TGCGCCAGCAGCTTGGAGCTAGCGGGGGCTAGGGAGCTGTTTTTT
TRBV4-3,.,TRBJ2-3,.,CASSQDRRPQADTQYF,TGCGCCAGCAGCCAAGATCGTCGTCCTCAGGCAGATACGCAGTATTTT
TRBV19,TRBD2,TRBJ2-3,few,CASSTGRGAGGATDTQYF,TGTGCCAGTAGTACGGGTCGCGGAGCGGGAGGCGCCACAGATACGCAGTATTTT
TRBV5-4,TRBD1,TRBJ2-1,few,CASSPGQGNFNEQFF,TGTGCCAGCAGCCCCGGACAGGGTAATTTCAATGAGCAGTTCTTC
TRBV15,.,TRBJ2-7,.,CATSRGRGERNEQYF,TGTGCCACCAGCAGAGGTCGCGGGGAGAGGAACGAGCAGTACTTC
TRBV29-1,.,TRBJ2-5,few,CSARTAISGETQYF,TGCAGCGCCAGGACGGCGATAAGCGGGGAGACCCAGTACTTC
TRBV15,TRBD2,TRBJ2-3,.,CATSSWTSGRPDTQYF,TGTGCCACCAGCAGTTGGACTAGCGGGCGCCCAGATACGCAGTATTTT
TRBV30,.,TRBJ2-7,few,CAWSARSLLYF,TGTGCCTGGAGTGCTCGCTCCCTATTATACTTC
TRBV18,.,TRBJ1-6,many,CASSPLGQLSNSPLHF,TGTGCCAGCTCACCGTTAGGACAGCTATCAAATTCACCCCTCCACTTT
TRBV5-1,TRBD2,TRBJ2-3,few,CASRTSGGTDTQYF,TGCGCCAGCAGGACTAGCGGGGGCACAGATACGCAGTATTTT
TRBV7-2,TRBD2,TRBJ2-2,.,CASSWGLADTGELFF,TGTGCCAGCAGCTGGGGACTAGCGGACACCGGGGAGCTGTTTTTT
TRBV18,TRBD1,TRBJ1-2,few,CASSPGQESGYTF,TGTGCCAGCTCACCAGGACAGGAATCTGGCTACACCTTC
TRBV5-6,TRBD2,TRBJ2-1,few,CASSLVGDYGLNEQFF,TGTGCCAGCAGCTTGGTGGGGGACTATGGGCTCAATGAGCAGTTCTTC
TRBV14,TRBD1,TRBJ1-2,few,CASSRYTGVNYGYTF,TGTGCCAGCAGCCGGTATACAGGGGTTAATTATGGCTACACCTTC
TRBV2,.,TRBJ2-5,.,CASQGGYEETQYF,TGTGCCAGCCAAGGGGGTTATGAGGAGACCCAGTACTTC
TRBV5-1,TRBD2,TRBJ2-3,.,CASYSRTSGGTDTQYF,TGCGCCAGCTATTCCCGGACTAGCGGCGGCACAGATACGCAGTATTTT
TRBV18,.,TRBJ1-5,few,CASSRDHGGNQPQHF,TGTGCCAGCTCTCGAGACCACGGGGGCAATCAGCCCCAGCATTTT
TRBV9,TRBD2,TRBJ2-5,many,CASSVGGTSGVQETQYF,TGTGCCAGCAGCGTGGGAGGGACTAGCGGGGTACAAGAGACCCAGTACTTC
TRBV16,TRBD2,TRBJ2-4,.,CASSQLTSGRENIQYF,TGTGCCAGCAGCCAATTGACTAGCGGGAGAGAAAACATTCAGTACTTC
TRBV7-2,TRBD2,TRBJ2-3,.,CASRPSGGPQYF,TGTGCCAGCAGACCTAGCGGGGGGCCGCAGTATTTT
TRBV9,.,TRBJ1-1,few,CASSSTGIRDTEAFF,TGTGCCAGCAGCTCCACAGGAATCAGGGACACTGAAGCTTTCTTT
TRBV5-6,.,TRBJ1-2,few,CASSSSGVRANYGYTF,TGTGCCAGCAGCTCCTCCGGAGTCCGCGCTAACTATGGCTACACCTTC
TRBV28,.,TRBJ2-5,.,CASSLPQGSETQYF,TGTGCCAGCAGTTTACCCCAGGGATCCGAGACCCAGTACTTC
TRBV9,TRBD1,TRBJ2-1,few,CASSVLWTGEDEQFF,TGTGCCAGCAGCGTACTCTGGACAGGGGAGGATGAGCAGTTCTTC
TRBV18,TRBD1,TRBJ1-2,few,CASSPGTGLNYGYTF,TGTGCCAGCTCACCCGGGACAGGACTTAACTATGGCTACACCTTC
TRBV30,.,TRBJ1-3,few,CAWTGTGNTIYF,TGTGCCTGGACAGGGACTGGAAACACCATATATTTT
TRBV29-1,.,TRBJ2-2,many,CSVEGPSGTGELFF,TGCAGCGTTGAGGGGCCCTCGGGCACCGGGGAGCTGTTTTTT
TRBV7-9,.,TRBJ1-4,many,CASTSGTRNEKLFF,TGTGCCAGCACCTCCGGGACAAGGAATGAAAAACTGTTTTTT
TRBV12-5,.,TRBJ2-7,few,CASGLVSRSYRALGEQYF,TGTGCTAGTGGTTTGGTATCGAGGTCATACAGGGCCCTCGGCGAGCAGTACTTC